The following is a T cell receptor (beta chain) sequence with its context. The antigen remains undetermined. Measured with immunoSEQ multiplex PCR; TCRdb has only the in-frame clones, and not every one. This sample has a few hundred thousand clones, with roughly 84% found just once. The data belong to a study of Ad26.COV2.S vaccination and SARS-CoV-2 variants. Study information: This donor came from the COV1001 trial of Ad26.COV2.S. Donor got 5x10^10 or 1x10^11 viral particles of Ad26.COV2.S. Study results and caveats: Recipients given vaccine exceeded placebo recipients in spike-specific TCR breadth. People who got the vaccine or the placebo had similar non-spike TCR breadth.

This CDR3 comprises 15 residues. The germline V gene has CDR1 MNHEY and CDR2 SVGAGI. J lost 5 bases, V lost 7 bases, and 10 bases had no gene match. Treatment defined: 15 to 20 received Ad26.COV2.S at low or high dose, single or two shots; a few received placebo; per-sample allocation not given. Sampling was done on day 63 after the first vaccine or placebo injection. Sequenced material: peripheral blood, taken in a trial of Ad26.COV2.S vaccine versus placebo. The clonotype originates from a person aged 18 to 65 who received the Ad26.COV2.S COVID-19 vaccine or a placebo. This sequence joins TRBV6-5 and TRBJ2-2; 7 positions agree with TRBD1. The CDR3, as DNA: TGTGCCAGCAAGGAGGTTGACAGGGCAACCGGGGAGCTGTTTTTT. This gives the protein CASKEVDRATGELFF.